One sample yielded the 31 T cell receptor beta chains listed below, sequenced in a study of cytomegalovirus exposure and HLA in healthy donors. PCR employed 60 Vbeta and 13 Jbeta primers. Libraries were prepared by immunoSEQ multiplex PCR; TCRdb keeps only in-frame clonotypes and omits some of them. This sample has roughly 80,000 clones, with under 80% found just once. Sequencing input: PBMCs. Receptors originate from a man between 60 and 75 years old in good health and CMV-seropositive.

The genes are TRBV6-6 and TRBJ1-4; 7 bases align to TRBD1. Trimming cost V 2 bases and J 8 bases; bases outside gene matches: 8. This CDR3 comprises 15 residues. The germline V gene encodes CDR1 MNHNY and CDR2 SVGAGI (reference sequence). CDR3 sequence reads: CASSYPQGEGEKLFF. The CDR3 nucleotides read TGTGCCAGCAGTTACCCCCAGGGGGAAGGAGAAAAACTGTTTTTT.

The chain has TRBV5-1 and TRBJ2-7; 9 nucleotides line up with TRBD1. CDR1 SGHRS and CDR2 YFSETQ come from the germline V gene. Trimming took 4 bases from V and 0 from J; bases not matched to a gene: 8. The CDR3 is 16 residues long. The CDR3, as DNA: TGCGCCAGCAGCGACGCTCCGGGACAGGGCTCCTACGAGCAGTACTTC. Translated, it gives CASSDAPGQGSYEQYF. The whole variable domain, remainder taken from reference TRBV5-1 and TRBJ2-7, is KAGVTQTPRYLIKTRGQQVTLSCSPISGHRSVSWYQQTPGQGLQFLFEYFSETQRNKGNFPGRFSGRQFSNSRSEMNVSTLELGDSALYLCASSDAPGQGSYEQYFGPGTRLTVT.

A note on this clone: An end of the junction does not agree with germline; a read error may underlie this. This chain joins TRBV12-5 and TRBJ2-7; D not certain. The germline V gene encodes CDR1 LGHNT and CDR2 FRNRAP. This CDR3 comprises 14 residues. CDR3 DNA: TGTGCTGGTGGTTTGGCCGTCCTCCCCGGCGAGCAGTACTTC. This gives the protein CAGGLAVLPGEQYF.

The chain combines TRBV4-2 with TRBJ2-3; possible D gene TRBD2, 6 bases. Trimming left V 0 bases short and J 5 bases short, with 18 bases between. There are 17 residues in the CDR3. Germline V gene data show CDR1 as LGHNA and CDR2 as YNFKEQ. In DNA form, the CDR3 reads TGTGCCAGCAGCCAAGATGGGGCGGGAACCCCAGAAGATACGCAGTATTTT. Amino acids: CASSQDGAGTPEDTQYF.

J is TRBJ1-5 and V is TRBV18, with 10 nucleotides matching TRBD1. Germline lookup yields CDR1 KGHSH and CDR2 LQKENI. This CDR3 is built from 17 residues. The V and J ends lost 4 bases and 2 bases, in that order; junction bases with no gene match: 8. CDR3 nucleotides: TGTGCCAGCTCACAGGACCGGGACAGGGGTCGCAATCAGCCCCAGCATTTT. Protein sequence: CASSQDRDRGRNQPQHF.

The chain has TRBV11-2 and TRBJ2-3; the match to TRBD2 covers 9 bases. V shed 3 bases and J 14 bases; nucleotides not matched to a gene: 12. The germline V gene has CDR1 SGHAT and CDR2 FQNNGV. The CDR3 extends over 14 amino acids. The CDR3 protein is CASSFAASGDPLYF. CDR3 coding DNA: TGTGCCAGCAGCTTTGCTGCTAGCGGGGACCCACTGTATTTT.

The CDR3 sequence: CASRKGTASNQPQHF. The CDR3 bases are TGTGCCAGCAGGAAGGGGACAGCTAGTAATCAGCCCCAGCATTTT. The gene calls are TRBV2 and TRBJ1-5; 7 bases fit TRBD1. Trimming removed 6 bases from V and 4 bases from J; junction bases left unmatched: 9. This CDR3 contains 15 residues. Germline V CDR1 and CDR2: SNHLY, FYNNEI.

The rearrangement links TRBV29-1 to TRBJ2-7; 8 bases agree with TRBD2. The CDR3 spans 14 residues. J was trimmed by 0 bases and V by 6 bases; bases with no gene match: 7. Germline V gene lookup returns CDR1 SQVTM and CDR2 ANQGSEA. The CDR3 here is CSVASGGTSYEQYF. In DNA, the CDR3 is TGCAGCGTGGCAAGCGGGGGCACCTCCTACGAGCAGTACTTC.

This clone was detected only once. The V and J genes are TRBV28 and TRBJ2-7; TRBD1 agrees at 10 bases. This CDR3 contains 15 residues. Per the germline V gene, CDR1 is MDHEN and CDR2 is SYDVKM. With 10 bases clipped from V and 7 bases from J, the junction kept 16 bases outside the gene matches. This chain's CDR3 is CAIASSGTGVQEQYF. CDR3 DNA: TGTGCCATCGCAAGTTCAGGGACAGGGGTACAGGAGCAGTACTTC.

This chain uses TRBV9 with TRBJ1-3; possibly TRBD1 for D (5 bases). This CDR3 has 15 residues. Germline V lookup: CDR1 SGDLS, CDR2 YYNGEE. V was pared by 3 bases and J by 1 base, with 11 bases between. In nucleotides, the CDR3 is TGTGCCAGCAGCGCGTACGCAGGGTCTGGAAACACCATATATTTT. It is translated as CASSAYAGSGNTIYF.

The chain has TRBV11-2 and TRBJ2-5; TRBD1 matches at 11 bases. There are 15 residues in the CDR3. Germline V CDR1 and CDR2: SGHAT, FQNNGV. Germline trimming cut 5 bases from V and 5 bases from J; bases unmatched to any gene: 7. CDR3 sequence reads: CASSPRDRGMETQYF. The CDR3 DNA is TGTGCCAGCAGCCCCCGGGACAGGGGGATGGAGACCCAGTACTTC. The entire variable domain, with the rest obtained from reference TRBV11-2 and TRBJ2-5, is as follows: EAGVAQSPRYKIIEKRQSVAFWCNPISGHATLYWYQQILGQGPKLLIQFQNNGVVDDSQLPKDRFSAERLKGVDSTLKIQPAKLEDSAVYLCASSPRDRGMETQYFGPGTRLLVL.

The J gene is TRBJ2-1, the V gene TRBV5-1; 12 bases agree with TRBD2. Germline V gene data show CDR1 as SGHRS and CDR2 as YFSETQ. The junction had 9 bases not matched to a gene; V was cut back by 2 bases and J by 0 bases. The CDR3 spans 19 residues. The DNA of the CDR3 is TGCGCCAGCAGCTTCGTCGGACTAGCGGGGAGCGGCTCCTACAATGAGCAGTTCTTC. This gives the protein CASSFVGLAGSGSYNEQFF.

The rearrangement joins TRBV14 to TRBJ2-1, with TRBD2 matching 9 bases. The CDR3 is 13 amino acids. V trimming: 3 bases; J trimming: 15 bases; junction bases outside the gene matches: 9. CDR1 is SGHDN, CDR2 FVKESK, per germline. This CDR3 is CASSQTGTSIAFF. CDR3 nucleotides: TGTGCCAGCAGCCAGACCGGGACTAGCATTGCGTTCTTC.

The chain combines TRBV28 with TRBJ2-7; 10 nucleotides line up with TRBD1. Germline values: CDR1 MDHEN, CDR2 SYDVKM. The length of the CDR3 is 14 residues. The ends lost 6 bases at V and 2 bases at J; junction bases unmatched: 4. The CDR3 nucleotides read TGTGCCAGCAGAGGGGACAGGGGCCCCTACGAGCAGTACTTC. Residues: CASRGDRGPYEQYF.

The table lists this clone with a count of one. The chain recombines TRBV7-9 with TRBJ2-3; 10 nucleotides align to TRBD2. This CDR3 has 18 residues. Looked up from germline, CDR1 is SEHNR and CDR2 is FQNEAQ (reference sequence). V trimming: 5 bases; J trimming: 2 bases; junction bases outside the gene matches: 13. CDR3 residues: CASSPRGPSGGFTDTQYF. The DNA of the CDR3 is TGTGCCAGCAGCCCTCGGGGACCTAGCGGGGGTTTCACAGATACGCAGTATTTT.

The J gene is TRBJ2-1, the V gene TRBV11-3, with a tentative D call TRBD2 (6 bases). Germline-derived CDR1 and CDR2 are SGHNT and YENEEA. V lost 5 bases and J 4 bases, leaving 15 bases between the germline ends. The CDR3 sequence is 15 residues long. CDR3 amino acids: CASSPTGDRYNEQFF. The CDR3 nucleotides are TGTGCCAGCAGCCCAACGGGAGATCGGTACAATGAGCAGTTCTTC.

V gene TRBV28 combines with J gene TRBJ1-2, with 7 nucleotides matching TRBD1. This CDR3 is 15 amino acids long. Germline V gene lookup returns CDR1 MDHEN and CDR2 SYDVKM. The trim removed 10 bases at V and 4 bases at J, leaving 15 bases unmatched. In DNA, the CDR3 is TGTGCCACCCTCTCCGGGACAGAGGACTTCTATGGCTACACCTTC. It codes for CATLSGTEDFYGYTF.

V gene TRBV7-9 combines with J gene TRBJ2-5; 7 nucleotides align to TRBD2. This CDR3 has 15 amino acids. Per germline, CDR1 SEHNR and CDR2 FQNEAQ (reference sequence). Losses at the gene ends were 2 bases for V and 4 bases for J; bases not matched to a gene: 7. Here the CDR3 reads CASSLRQGGRETQYF. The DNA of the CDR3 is TGTGCCAGCAGCTTACGGCAGGGCGGGAGAGAGACCCAGTACTTC.

CDR3: CASGGRTPYEQYF. In DNA form, the CDR3 reads TGTGCCAGCGGAGGGAGGACGCCCTACGAGCAGTACTTC. The chain joins TRBV6-5 to TRBJ2-7; perhaps TRBD2 as D (6 bases). The CDR3 runs 13 residues. From germline, CDR1 is MNHEY and CDR2 SVGAGI. V lost 8 bases and J lost 2, with 13 bases in between.

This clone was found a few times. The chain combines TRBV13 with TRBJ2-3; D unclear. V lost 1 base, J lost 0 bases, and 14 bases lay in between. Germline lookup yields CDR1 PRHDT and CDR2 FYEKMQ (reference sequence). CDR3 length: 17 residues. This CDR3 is CASSLEIATPSTDTQYF. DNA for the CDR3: TGTGCCAGCAGCTTAGAGATAGCAACCCCTAGCACAGATACGCAGTATTTT.

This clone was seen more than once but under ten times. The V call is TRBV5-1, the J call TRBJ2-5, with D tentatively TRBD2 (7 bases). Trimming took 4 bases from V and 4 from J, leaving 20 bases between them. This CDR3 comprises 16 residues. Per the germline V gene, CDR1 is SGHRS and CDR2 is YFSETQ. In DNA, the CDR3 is TGCGCCAGCAGCGAAGCCCCACAGGGAGGGGTAGAGACCCAGTACTTC. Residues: CASSEAPQGGVETQYF. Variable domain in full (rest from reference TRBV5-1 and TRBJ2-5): KAGVTQTPRYLIKTRGQQVTLSCSPISGHRSVSWYQQTPGQGLQFLFEYFSETQRNKGNFPGRFSGRQFSNSRSEMNVSTLELGDSALYLCASSEAPQGGVETQYFGPGTRLLVL.

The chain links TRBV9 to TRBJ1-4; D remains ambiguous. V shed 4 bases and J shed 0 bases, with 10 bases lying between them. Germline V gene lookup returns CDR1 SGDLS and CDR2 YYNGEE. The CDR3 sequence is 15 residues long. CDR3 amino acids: CASSPQFATNEKLFF. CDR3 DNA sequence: TGTGCCAGCAGCCCCCAATTTGCAACTAATGAAAAACTGTTTTTT.

In nucleotides, the CDR3 is TGTGCCAGCAGTTTTCGACAGGCCCAAGAGACCCAGTACTTC. Protein sequence: CASSFRQAQETQYF. The chain couples TRBV27 to TRBJ2-5; the D gene is possibly TRBD1 (6 bases). Trimming shortened V by 3 bases and J by 1 base, and 9 bases separated the two germline ends. The CDR3 covers 14 residues. The germline CDR1 and CDR2 sequences are MNHEY and SMNVEV (reference sequence).

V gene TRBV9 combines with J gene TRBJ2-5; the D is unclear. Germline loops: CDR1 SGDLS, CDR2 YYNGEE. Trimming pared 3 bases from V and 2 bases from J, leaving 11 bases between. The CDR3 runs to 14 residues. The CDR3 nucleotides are TGTGCCAGCAGCGCCTACGGTACTCAAGAGACCCAGTACTTC. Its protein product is CASSAYGTQETQYF.

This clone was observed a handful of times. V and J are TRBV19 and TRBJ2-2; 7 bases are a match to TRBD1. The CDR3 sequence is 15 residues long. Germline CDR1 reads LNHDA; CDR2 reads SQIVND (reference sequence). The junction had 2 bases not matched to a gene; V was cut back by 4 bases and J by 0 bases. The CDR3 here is CASSTGTANTGELFF. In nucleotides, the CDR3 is TGTGCCAGTAGTACCGGGACAGCGAACACCGGGGAGCTGTTTTTT.

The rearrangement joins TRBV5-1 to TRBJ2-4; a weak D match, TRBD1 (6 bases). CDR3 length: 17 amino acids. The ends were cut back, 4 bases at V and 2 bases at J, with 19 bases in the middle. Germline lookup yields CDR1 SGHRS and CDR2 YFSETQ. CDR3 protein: CASSGAGEVWTKNIQYF. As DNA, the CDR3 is TGCGCCAGCAGCGGTGCAGGGGAAGTCTGGACCAAAAACATTCAGTACTTC.

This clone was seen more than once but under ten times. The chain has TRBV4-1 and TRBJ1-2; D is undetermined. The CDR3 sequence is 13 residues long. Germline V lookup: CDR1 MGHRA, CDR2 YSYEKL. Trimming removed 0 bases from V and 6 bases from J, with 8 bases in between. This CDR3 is CASSQDGGDGYTF. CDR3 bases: TGCGCCAGCAGCCAAGATGGAGGTGATGGCTACACCTTC.

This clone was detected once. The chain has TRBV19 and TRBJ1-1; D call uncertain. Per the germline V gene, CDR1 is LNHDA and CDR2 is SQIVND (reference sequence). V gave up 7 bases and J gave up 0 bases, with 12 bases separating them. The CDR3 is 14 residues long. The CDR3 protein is CASKSAQLNTEAFF. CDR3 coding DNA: TGTGCCAGTAAAAGTGCACAGCTGAACACTGAAGCTTTCTTT. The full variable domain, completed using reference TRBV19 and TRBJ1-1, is DGGITQSPKYLFRKEGQNVTLSCEQNLNHDAMYWYRQDPGQGLRLIYYSQIVNDFQKGDIAEGYSVSREKKESFPLTVTSAQKNPTAFYLCASKSAQLNTEAFFGQGTRLTVV.

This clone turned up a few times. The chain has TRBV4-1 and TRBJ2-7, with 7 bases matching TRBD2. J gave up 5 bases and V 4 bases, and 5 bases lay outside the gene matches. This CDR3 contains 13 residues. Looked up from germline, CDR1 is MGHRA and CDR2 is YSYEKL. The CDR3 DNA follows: TGCGCCAGCAGCCGGCGGGAGTCCCACGAGCAGTACTTC. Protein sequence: CASSRRESHEQYF.

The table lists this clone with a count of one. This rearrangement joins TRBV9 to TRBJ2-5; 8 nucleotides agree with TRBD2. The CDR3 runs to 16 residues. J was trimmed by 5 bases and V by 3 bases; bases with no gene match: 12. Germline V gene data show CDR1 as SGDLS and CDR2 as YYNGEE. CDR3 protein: CASSETLAAGGETQYF. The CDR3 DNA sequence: TGTGCCAGCAGCGAGACACTAGCGGCAGGCGGGGAGACCCAGTACTTC.

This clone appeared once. DNA for the CDR3: TGCGCCAGCAGCCCCACTAGCGGGAGGGCCAAAGCAGATACGCAGTATTTT. Protein product: CASSPTSGRAKADTQYF. This rearrangement joins TRBV5-1 to TRBJ2-3; 13 bases are a match to TRBD2. V shed 4 bases, J shed 4 bases, and the junction held 9 bases outside the gene matches. The CDR3 length is 17 residues. CDR1 and CDR2 (germline): SGHRS, YFSETQ.